What follows are 21 T cell receptor beta chains derived from one specimen sequenced in a study of Graves' ophthalmopathy and Graves' hyperthyroidism. CDR3 regions of TCR beta were amplified from RNA transcripts. HTBI primers served in a first-round RT-PCR, which a second-round multiplex PCR followed. TCRdb called the multiplex PCR reads again in MiXCR, with one record for every CDR3 protein. The repertoire has some 360,000 distinct CDR3 sequences, 15% to 20% of them found once; the top ten carry roughly 2.4%. Sequences were obtained from peripheral blood. Receptor source: an adult woman with stable Graves' hyperthyroidism.

This clonotype was counted ten times or more. J is TRBJ2-5 and V is TRBV20-1; D call uncertain. The germline CDR1 and CDR2 sequences are DFQATT and SNEGSKA (reference sequence). V lost 6 bases, J lost 3 bases, and 5 bases lay in between. CDR3 size: 10 residues. For the CDR3, the DNA is TGCAGTGCCCTAAAAGAGACCCAGTACTTC. The encoded protein is CSALKETQYF.

This clonotype was detected only a few times. The gene calls are TRBV3-1 and TRBJ2-2; D not certain. V was trimmed by 4 bases and J by 3 bases, leaving 9 bases between them. This CDR3 contains 14 residues. Germline CDR1 LGHDT, CDR2 YNNKEL (reference sequence). DNA for the CDR3: TGTGCCAGCAGCCCCTCTTGGGACACCGGGGAGCTGTTTTTT. Amino acids: CASSPSWDTGELFF.

This clonotype was observed many times. CDR3 protein: CASSAGSSYEQYF. CDR3 coding DNA: TGTGCCAGCAGTGCGGGGAGCTCCTACGAGCAGTACTTC. The J gene is TRBJ2-7, the V gene TRBV6-1; possibly TRBD2 for D (5 bases). This CDR3 has 13 amino acids. Germline V gene data show CDR1 as MNHNS and CDR2 as SASEGT. Trimming stripped 4 bases from V and 0 bases from J, with 7 bases between.

This clonotype has more than one count but fewer than ten. Just one base apart from a much larger clone, this may be a read error. The rearrangement uses TRBV28 and TRBJ2-2; D might be TRBD1 or TRBD2, each matching 5 bases. The CDR3 is made up of 17 amino acids. CDR1 and CDR2 (germline): MDHEN, SYDVKM. CDR3 coding DNA: TGTGCCAGCAGCCTCCCTCTGGGGGAAATGAACACCGGGGAGCTGCTTTTT. This encodes CASSLPLGEMNTGELLF.

This clonotype was seen many times. The rearrangement uses TRBV6-1 and TRBJ2-5; 7 bases line up with TRBD2. CDR1 MNHNS and CDR2 SASEGT come from the germline V gene. This CDR3 is 14 amino acids long. The junction had 8 bases not matched to a gene; V was cut back by 7 bases and J by 3 bases. DNA for the CDR3: TGTGCCAGCACCGGCGGGGGACGAAAAGAGACCCAGTACTTC. This encodes CASTGGGRKETQYF.

This chain connects TRBV6-1 to TRBJ2-7; TRBD2 matches at 7 bases. CDR3 length: 13 residues. V shed 8 bases, J shed 2 bases, and the junction held 6 bases outside the gene matches. In germline, CDR1 is MNHNS, CDR2 SASEGT. The CDR3: CASRGGGTYEQYF. The CDR3 DNA follows: TGTGCCAGCCGTGGCGGGGGAACCTACGAGCAGTACTTC.

This clonotype was seen ten or more times. V is TRBV7-9 and J is TRBJ2-7; D is undetermined. The CDR3 is made up of 12 amino acids. CDR1 SEHNR and CDR2 FQNEAQ come from the germline V gene (reference sequence). Trimming took off 4 bases at V and 12 bases at J, with 16 bases between the two ends. The CDR3 DNA follows: TGTGCCAGCAGCTCCCCCGGTCTGGGCCGGTACTTC. Encoded protein: CASSSPGLGRYF.

This chain joins TRBV6-2 or TRBV6-3 and TRBJ2-3, with D perhaps TRBD1 (6 bases). Germline CDR1 MNHEY, CDR2 SVGEGT. V lost 0 bases and J 2 bases, leaving 15 bases between the germline ends. The CDR3 runs to 17 residues. The CDR3 DNA is TGTGCCAGCAGTTACTCAAGCTCCGACAGGACCACAGATACGCAGTATTTT. Translating gives CASSYSSSDRTTDTQYF.

This clonotype was observed a few times. The chain has TRBV4-1 and TRBJ1-5, with D perhaps TRBD1 (6 bases). Germline values: CDR1 MGHRA, CDR2 YSYEKL. Trimming stripped 0 bases from V and 3 bases from J, with 12 bases between. CDR3 length equals 16 residues. The CDR3 spells CASSQDLRTDNQPQHF. The DNA of the CDR3 is TGCGCCAGCAGCCAAGATCTGAGGACAGACAATCAGCCCCAGCATTTT.

This clonotype has a handful of counts. This clone may be a read error of a much larger clone one base away. The V call is TRBV12-3 or TRBV12-4, the J call TRBJ1-3, with D perhaps TRBD1 (6 bases). Trimming stripped 3 bases from V and 4 bases from J, with 10 bases between. The CDR3 is made up of 14 amino acids. CDR3 sequence: CASSFLRGGNTIYF. As DNA, the CDR3 is TGTGCCAGCAGTTTCCTGAGGGGGGGAAACACCATATATTTT.

This clonotype was detected only a few times. The chain couples TRBV14 to TRBJ2-5; 8 bases agree with TRBD2. The J segment lost 5 bases and the V segment lost 6 bases, leaving 14 bases of the junction unmatched. Germline-derived CDR1 and CDR2 are SGHDN and FVKESK. The CDR3 extends over 16 amino acids. The CDR3 protein is CASSGYASGRLETQYF. In nucleotides, the CDR3 is TGTGCCAGCAGTGGGTATGCGAGCGGGAGATTGGAGACCCAGTACTTC. The full variable domain, with the rest looked up from reference TRBV14 and TRBJ2-5, is EAGVTQFPSHSVIEKGQTVTLRCDPISGHDNLYWYRRVMGKEIKFLLHFVKESKQDESGMPNNRFLAERTGGTYSTLKVQPAELEDSGVYFCASSGYASGRLETQYFGPGTRLLVL.

The rearrangement links TRBV14 to TRBJ2-7; D is ambiguous. The CDR3 has 14 residues. Germline loops: CDR1 SGHDN, CDR2 FVKESK. Deletions cut 3 bases from V and 2 bases from J, with 11 bases between. This chain's CDR3 is CASSHSAVAYEQYF. As DNA, the CDR3 is TGTGCCAGCAGCCATTCCGCAGTCGCCTACGAGCAGTACTTC.

The CDR3 coding sequence is TGTGCCAGCAGTTCCGGACTAGCGGGGTACAATGAGCAGTTCTTC. Protein sequence: CASSSGLAGYNEQFF. This sequence joins TRBV12-3 or TRBV12-4 and TRBJ2-1; 12 bases agree with TRBD2. V trimming: 4 bases; J trimming: 4 bases; junction bases outside the gene matches: 2. The CDR3 contains 15 residues.

This clonotype has at least ten counts. The chain carries TRBV28 and TRBJ2-7, with D tentatively TRBD1 or TRBD2 (7 bases each). The V and J ends lost 10 bases and 4 bases respectively, with 23 bases between them. Per germline, CDR1 MDHEN and CDR2 SYDVKM. The CDR3 covers 15 residues. The CDR3 spells CATTTLQGGVYEQYF. The CDR3 region has the DNA TGTGCCACTACTACCCTCCAGGGGGGGGTATACGAGCAGTACTTC.

This clonotype has ten or more counts. The CDR3 DNA follows: TGTGCCAGCAGTCTGGACAGGGGGCATGGGACCCAGTACTTC. This gives the protein CASSLDRGHGTQYF. The rearrangement uses TRBV12-3 or TRBV12-4 and TRBJ2-5; TRBD1 matches 11 bases. The CDR3 totals 14 residues. Losses at the gene ends were 5 bases for V and 7 bases for J; bases not matched to a gene: 6.

This clonotype was seen ten or more times. The chain joins TRBV19 to TRBJ2-7; the match to TRBD2 covers 10 bases. J was trimmed by 3 bases and V by 4 bases; bases with no gene match: 6. The CDR3 has 15 residues. Germline values: CDR1 LNHDA, CDR2 SQIVND (reference sequence). The CDR3 loop reads CASSTTSGAGYEQYF. The DNA of the CDR3 is TGTGCCAGTAGTACTACTAGCGGGGCCGGCTACGAGCAGTACTTC. The full variable domain, its missing parts supplied by reference TRBV19 and TRBJ2-7, is DGGITQSPKYLFRKEGQNVTLSCEQNLNHDAMYWYRQDPGQGLRLIYYSQIVNDFQKGDIAEGYSVSREKKESFPLTVTSAQKNPTAFYLCASSTTSGAGYEQYFGPGTRLTVT.

This clonotype was seen many times. The chain employs TRBV6-1 and TRBJ1-2; D unclear. The germline CDR1 and CDR2 sequences are MNHNS and SASEGT. V gave up 6 bases and J gave up 1 base, with 15 bases separating them. The CDR3 totals 15 residues. CDR3 nucleotides: TGTGCCAGCAGGTCCATCCGAACAGATAACTATGGCTACACCTTC. It yields the protein CASRSIRTDNYGYTF.

This clonotype has a count of ten or more. The chain employs TRBV20-1 and TRBJ1-2, with D possibly being TRBD1 (6 bases). V was shortened by 5 bases and J by 3 bases, with 19 bases between the two germline ends. The V gene's germline CDR1 is DFQATT and CDR2 SNEGSKA (reference sequence). The CDR3 is 15 residues long. The CDR3 region has the DNA TGCAGTGCTCCTTTACAGGGCACCTTTGACTATGGCTACACCTTC. Translated: CSAPLQGTFDYGYTF.

This clonotype has only a few counts. The chain links TRBV4-1 to TRBJ1-1; no reliable D call. The V end was cut by 2 bases, the J end by 5 bases, with 15 bases between. Germline values: CDR1 MGHRA, CDR2 YSYEKL. This CDR3 contains 15 residues. CDR3: CASSQMPLGVTEAFF. DNA of the CDR3: TGCGCCAGCAGCCAAATGCCCCTCGGGGTAACTGAAGCTTTCTTT.

This clonotype was recorded many times. The chain combines TRBV20-1 with TRBJ2-2; no firm D call. Trimming took 5 bases from V and 5 from J, leaving 9 bases between them. The length of the CDR3 is 12 residues. Germline V lookup: CDR1 DFQATT, CDR2 SNEGSKA (reference sequence). The CDR3 reads CSAFSGTGELFF. The CDR3 DNA sequence: TGCAGTGCTTTCAGTGGGACCGGGGAGCTGTTTTTT.

There are many counts of this clonotype. The rearrangement links TRBV5-1 to TRBJ2-7; possible D gene TRBD2, 6 bases. V lost 3 bases and J 2 bases, leaving 24 bases between the germline ends. CDR3 length: 18 residues. CDR1 and CDR2 (germline): SGHRS, YFSETQ. CDR3 nucleotide sequence: TGCGCCAGCAGCTCACTACCGGGAGCTTTGGATAGGACCTACGAGCAGTACTTC. Translated: CASSSLPGALDRTYEQYF.